This T cell receptor beta chain derives from a study of T cells in Graves' hyperthyroidism and ophthalmopathy. Study-wide findings and caveats: Before onset, ophthalmopathy was predicted by the model a median about six months earlier.

The TCR beta CDR3 regions underwent amplification using RNA transcripts as the source. RT-PCR in the first round (using the HTBI primer set) targeted the TCR CDR3. A single record per CDR3 protein comes from TCRdb applying MiXCR to the multiplex PCR reads. The sample yields approximately 720,000 distinct CDR3 sequences, over 15% seen once. Worth noting for this clonotype: The antigen remains unidentified.

Per germline, CDR1 SQVTM and CDR2 ANQGSEA. V lost 0 bases to trimming and J lost 4 bases; unmatched junction nucleotides: 12. CDR3 length equals 17 residues. The sequence was collected from a woman in her forties or fifties with Graves' hyperthyroidism that later progressed to Graves' ophthalmopathy. The chain recombines TRBV29-1 with TRBJ1-2; 9 nucleotides match TRBD1. The source material was blood. For the CDR3, the DNA is TGCAGCGTTGAAGAGGGGGTAGGGGACAGGGAAGCCTATGGCTACACCTTC. Translation: CSVEEGVGDREAYGYTF.